The TCR beta chain under discussion was sequenced for a study of blood T cells in healthy people across ages. Researchers collected about 9.6 milliliters of peripheral blood from every single donor. Per sample, at least 6 micrograms of total RNA were extracted. Worth noting for this clonotype: Its specificity is unknown.

The use of a sample-barcoded 5' primer and a J-beta primer mix characterized a second PCR of about 7 to 12 cycles. TCRdb re-called the 5' RACE reads with MiXCR, one entry per CDR3 protein. This sample has hundreds of thousands of distinct CDR3 sequences, with about 52% found just once. Points from the study as a whole: More naive CD4+ cells and higher diversity were found in long-lived than in aged donors.

Trimming cost V 6 bases and J 0 bases; bases outside gene matches: 5. This CDR3 has 16 residues. CDR1 and CDR2 from the germline V gene are MNHEY and SVGEGT. This clonotype originated in a woman aged 55-69 years in good health. Sequencing input: blood. The chain carries TRBV6-2 or TRBV6-3 and TRBJ2-1; the match to TRBD2 covers 10 bases. CDR3 loop: CASRPGLAASYNEQFF. CDR3 DNA sequence: TGTGCCAGCAGACCTGGACTAGCGGCCTCCTACAATGAGCAGTTCTTC.